This passage covers 21 T cell receptor beta chains from one sample sequenced in a study of OX40 agonist ivuxolimab in advanced cancers. The repertoire was sequenced with immunoSEQ multiplex PCR; TCRdb's copy has only in-frame clones and lacks some. The sample lists approximately 68,000 clones; roughly 80% were seen once. The material sequenced was CD4+ or CD8+ T cells sorted from blood, taken in a trial of the OX40 agonist ivuxolimab. The receptor source for this set is an adult with an advanced solid tumor such as melanoma, head and neck, liver or kidney cancer.

The chain recombines TRBV7-2 with TRBJ2-3; a possible D gene is TRBD1 (7 bases). With 4 bases removed from V and 3 bases from J, the gap between germline ends came to 14 bases. The CDR3 is 15 amino acids. Germline V gene sequence: CDR1 SGHTA, CDR2 FQGNSA. In nucleotides, the CDR3 is TGTGCCAGCAGCTCGCAGGGGGGAAGGACAGATACGCAGTATTTT. Amino acid sequence: CASSSQGGRTDTQYF.

This sequence joins TRBV6-1 and TRBJ2-3; 8 bases agree with TRBD2. Germline CDR1 and CDR2: MNHNS and SASEGT. The CDR3 is 15 amino acids. V shed 8 bases and J 1 base; nucleotides not matched to a gene: 8. CDR3 DNA: TGTGCCAGCGGGTCGCGAGCGGGGGGCACAGATACGCAGTATTTT. Protein: CASGSRAGGTDTQYF.

DNA of the CDR3: TGTGCCAGCAGTGATCTGGCCGGGACGGAAGCCTACGAGCAGTACGTC. The encoded protein is CASSDLAGTEAYEQYV. The chain is built from TRBV6-1 and TRBJ2-7; either TRBD1 or TRBD2 may fit D (5 bases each). V was pared by 3 bases and J by 2 bases, with 17 bases between. The length of the CDR3 is 16 residues. The germline V gene has CDR1 MNHNS and CDR2 SASEGT.

This chain joins TRBV2 and TRBJ2-7; D might be TRBD2 (6 bases). CDR3 length: 15 residues. Germline V gives CDR1 SNHLY, CDR2 FYNNEI. V was trimmed by 2 bases and J by 3 bases, leaving 14 bases between them. CDR3 coding DNA: TGTGCCAGCAGTGAATCCTCCGGGACTCACTACGAGCAGTACTTC. Its protein product is CASSESSGTHYEQYF.

As regards this clone: Other DNA sequences of this sample code for an identical CDR3. The J gene is TRBJ1-5, the V gene TRBV27, with D perhaps TRBD1 (6 bases). The CDR3 sequence is 15 residues long. The V gene lost 9 bases and the J gene lost 4 bases, with 19 bases spanning the gap. Per the germline V gene, CDR1 is MNHEY and CDR2 is SMNVEV (reference sequence). CDR3 sequence reads: CASRPVQGGNQPQHF. The CDR3 coding sequence is TGTGCCAGTAGACCTGTACAGGGAGGTAATCAGCCCCAGCATTTT.

The chain has TRBV7-2 and TRBJ2-7, with 12 bases lining up with TRBD1. The CDR3 runs 15 residues. Trimming took 1 base from V and 7 from J; bases not matched to a gene: 5. Germline lookup yields CDR1 SGHTA and CDR2 FQGNSA. The CDR3 spells CASSLVGTGGTEQYF. CDR3 sequence (DNA): TGTGCCAGCAGCTTAGTAGGGACAGGGGGCACAGAGCAGTACTTC.

The rearrangement joins TRBV19 to TRBJ2-6; D possibly uses TRBD1 or TRBD2 (5 bases each). V lost 0 bases, J lost 0 bases, and 15 bases lay in between. This CDR3 spans 19 amino acids. Germline CDR1 and CDR2: LNHDA and SQIVND (reference sequence). The CDR3 coding sequence is TGTGCCAGTAGTATAGAGGTTAGAACGGGGCTCTCTGGGGCCAACGTCCTGACTTTC. It translates to CASSIEVRTGLSGANVLTF.

This chain links TRBV29-1 with TRBJ1-1; TRBD1 agrees at 7 bases. The V segment lost 1 base and the J segment 9 bases; nucleotides outside the gene matches: 8. Germline values: CDR1 SQVTM, CDR2 ANQGSEA. This CDR3 contains 13 residues. The CDR3 here is CSVEVRDSEKAFF. For the CDR3, the DNA is TGCAGCGTTGAAGTCAGGGACAGTGAGAAAGCTTTCTTT.

The chain recombines TRBV6-4 with TRBJ1-1, with D uncertain. V lost 5 bases and J 6 bases, leaving 13 bases between the germline ends. CDR1 and CDR2 from the germline V gene are MRHNA and SNTAGT. There are 13 residues in the CDR3. The CDR3 DNA is TGTGCCAGCAGTCTCTACGTCGCTTCTGAAGCTTTCTTT. Translation: CASSLYVASEAFF.

The V gene is TRBV5-1, the J gene TRBJ2-7; 10 nucleotides agree with TRBD1. This CDR3 has 13 amino acids. Germline CDR1 SGHRS, CDR2 YFSETQ. The V gene end was trimmed by 4 bases and the J gene end by 7 bases; junction bases not matched to a gene: 5. Written as DNA, the CDR3 is TGCGCCAGCAGCATGGGACAGGGGCGGGAGCAGTACGTC. It is translated as CASSMGQGREQYV.

This clone appeared once. The rearrangement uses TRBV7-8 and TRBJ2-7, with 7 positions matching TRBD1. V lost 5 bases and J lost 2; bases outside the gene matches: 6. The CDR3 has 14 residues. Looked up from germline, CDR1 is SGHVS and CDR2 is FQNEAQ. CDR3 sequence reads: CASSRRQGPYEQYV. CDR3 sequence (DNA): TGTGCCAGCAGCCGAAGACAGGGACCCTACGAGCAGTACGTC.

The rearrangement links TRBV12-5 to TRBJ1-5, with 8 bases aligning to TRBD1. V shed 0 bases and J 6 bases; nucleotides not matched to a gene: 7. The CDR3 runs 16 residues. Germline CDR1 is LGHNT and CDR2 is FRNRAP. The CDR3 nucleotides read TGTGCTAGTGGTTTGGTACTGGGCCAGGGGGCTCAGCCCCAGCATTTT. This encodes CASGLVLGQGAQPQHF.

The chain has TRBV21-1 and TRBJ1-2; the table calls TRBD1, which could not be checked here. TRBV21-1 is termed a pseudogene. The CDR3 runs 13 residues. CDR3 protein: CASIGDNFYGYTF. The CDR3 nucleotides read TGTGCCAGCATCGGGGACAATTTTTATGGCTACACCTTC.

The V gene is TRBV27, the J gene TRBJ2-7; maybe TRBD1 (5 bases). The CDR3 loop spans 14 amino acids. V lost 6 bases, J lost 3 bases, and 15 bases lay in between. Germline CDR1 MNHEY, CDR2 SMNVEV (reference sequence). The CDR3 loop reads CASSSLSQGYEQYF. CDR3 bases: TGTGCCAGCAGCTCGCTTTCTCAGGGCTACGAGCAGTACTTC.

Note on this clone: Other DNA sequences of this sample code for an identical CDR3. The CDR3 region is CASSFLSSYNEQFF. The CDR3 DNA reads TGTGCCAGCAGCTTTCTTAGCTCCTACAATGAGCAGTTCTTC. V gene TRBV5-6 combines with J gene TRBJ2-1; D is uncertain. This CDR3 is 14 amino acids long. The germline V and J ends were trimmed by 2 bases and 0 bases, with 6 bases remaining between them. CDR1 is SGHDT and CDR2 is YYEEEE in the germline V gene.

The J gene is TRBJ1-2, the V gene TRBV2, with TRBD1 matching over 7 bases. The germline V gene has CDR1 SNHLY and CDR2 FYNNEI. After removal of 4 bases from V and 2 bases from J, the junction contained 7 bases not matched to a gene. This CDR3 spans 15 amino acids. The CDR3 is CASSGHRGKNYGYTF. DNA of the CDR3: TGTGCCAGCAGTGGCCACAGGGGCAAAAACTATGGCTACACCTTC. Together with reference TRBV2 and TRBJ1-2, the CDR3 gives the full variable domain: EPEVTQTPSHQVTQMGQEVILRCVPISNHLYFYWYRQILGQKVEFLVSFYNNEISEKSEIFDDQFSVERPDGSNFTLKIRSTKLEDSAMYFCASSGHRGKNYGYTFGSGTRLTVV.

The V call is TRBV5-4, the J call TRBJ2-2; 8 bases agree with TRBD2. After removal of 3 bases from V and 0 bases from J, the junction contained 1 base not matched to a gene. Germline CDR1 is SGHNT and CDR2 is YYREEE (reference sequence). This CDR3 region has 15 residues. CDR3 bases: TGTGCCAGCAGCTCGACTAGCGCGAACACCGGGGAGCTGTTTTTT. As protein: CASSSTSANTGELFF.

This clone appeared a few times. V usage is TRBV2 and J usage is TRBJ1-1; TRBD1 agrees at 7 bases. Germline V gene lookup returns CDR1 SNHLY and CDR2 FYNNEI. The CDR3 consists of 14 residues. Trimming cost V 6 bases and J 1 base; bases outside gene matches: 5. CDR3 sequence (DNA): TGTGCCAGCAGCTCCAGACAGGGGAACACTGAAGCTTTCTTT. Its protein is CASSSRQGNTEAFF.

This chain links TRBV18 with TRBJ2-3; 8 bases map to TRBD1. Germline V lookup: CDR1 KGHSH, CDR2 LQKENI. The CDR3 is made up of 13 amino acids. Unmatched junction bases numbered 6, after V lost 9 bases and J lost 4 bases. Written as DNA, the CDR3 is TGTGCCAGTTCCGGGACAGGCGCAGATACGCAGTATTTT. This translates into CASSGTGADTQYF. The whole variable domain, remainder taken from reference TRBV18 and TRBJ2-3, is NAGVMQNPRHLVRRRGQEARLRCSPMKGHSHVYWYRQLPEEGLKFMVYLQKENIIDESGMPKERFSAEFPKEGPSILRIQQVVRGDSAAYFCASSGTGADTQYFGPGTRLTVL.

The V and J genes are TRBV27 and TRBJ1-6; D unclear. Germline V lookup: CDR1 MNHEY, CDR2 SMNVEV (reference sequence). The CDR3 totals 16 residues. Trimming shortened V by 3 bases and J by 5 bases, and 14 bases separated the two germline ends. This CDR3 reads CASSFLPTINNSPLHF. CDR3 in DNA: TGTGCCAGCAGTTTCCTCCCGACAATAAATAATTCACCCCTCCACTTT.

This clone was observed a single time. This chain joins TRBV21-1 and TRBJ1-2. TRBV21-1 has pseudogene status. The CDR3 covers 13 residues. The CDR3 protein is CASSKVGIYGYTF. DNA for the CDR3: TGTGCCAGCAGCAAAGTTGGGATTTATGGCTACACCTTC.